This T cell receptor (beta chain) was documented in a study of blood T cell repertoires in COVID-19. In the study overall: Acute and convalescent COVID-19 specimens originated in the United States, Italy and Spain. PBMCs, B-cell-depleted T cells, or T cells provided the cDNA or gDNA that made up the material.

Original data processing: Researchers report that nucleated cell counts were estimated from reference gene primer amplification. Some clones are missing from TCRdb's copy, which holds only in-frame ones; the method was immunoSEQ multiplex PCR. The DNA was the basis for D and trimming; V, J and clone size are from that table. The repertoire has some 190,000 clones, around 84% of them found once; the top ten carry almost 5%. V gave up 3 bases and J gave up 5 bases; unmatched junction bases: 6. The CDR3 is 15 amino acids. The germline CDR1 and CDR2 sequences are SGDLS and YYNGEE. The specimen sequenced was peripheral blood. This chain joins TRBV9 and TRBJ2-1; 9 nucleotides align to TRBD1. The receptor's source is a woman older than 75 with acute or convalescent COVID-19. CDR3 DNA sequence: TGTGCCAGCAGCGCCCGGGACAGGGTAAACAATGAGCAGTTCTTC. It codes for CASSARDRVNNEQFF.